Shown below are 12 T cell receptor beta chains from a single sample sequenced in a study of cytotoxic CD8 clonotypes in ibrutinib-treated CLL (dated by TCRdb to 2020 to 2023). This sample's time point label indicates: progressive disease on ibrutinib. To prepare the library, the immunoSEQ multiplex PCR assay was applied. Drawn from immuneACCESS, this table holds only the in-frame rearrangements with V and J called that TCRdb kept. Clones are partly lost; checked studies trace under half to an unresolved V gene and leave the rest unexplained. For this sample there are 150,000 to 200,000 clones; approximately 91% appear just once. The ten largest clones take up 3% to 3.5% of the sample. The sequenced sample was PBMCs, obtained at disease progression, from a patient treated with ibrutinib. The origin of the receptors is a human donor with chronic lymphocytic leukemia.

The chain carries TRBV29-1 and TRBJ2-5; TRBD1 matches at 8 bases. The CDR3 loop spans 14 amino acids. Germline V gene lookup returns CDR1 SQVTM and CDR2 ANQGSEA. The CDR3 DNA reads as TGCAGTGTTTCGTCGCTTACAGGGGGAGAGACCCAGTACTTC. This translates into CSVSSLTGGETQYF.

The chain has TRBV2 and TRBJ1-2; D not resolved. Germline CDR1 is SNHLY and CDR2 is FYNNEI. The germline V and J ends were trimmed by 8 bases and 5 bases, with 15 bases remaining between them. The CDR3 is 13 amino acids. CDR3 coding DNA: TGTGCCAGCGGGCCGGGAGGAGGGTATGGCTACACCTTC. Its protein product is CASGPGGGYGYTF.

The chain joins TRBV9 to TRBJ1-1; 9 bases line up with TRBD1. Germline V lookup: CDR1 SGDLS, CDR2 YYNGEE. The CDR3 length is 15 residues. V dropped 3 bases and J dropped 10; count of bases not matched to a gene: 13. CDR3 in DNA: TGTGCCAGCAGCGGACACCCGGGACAGGGAGGAAGAGCTTTCTTT. The encoded protein is CASSGHPGQGGRAFF.

The chain uses TRBV4-1 and TRBJ1-1; D might be TRBD1 (5 bases). CDR3 length: 15 amino acids. V was shortened by 4 bases and J by 1 base, with 13 bases between the two germline ends. Germline CDR1 MGHRA, CDR2 YSYEKL. The CDR3 reads CASSLTGTENTEAFF. The CDR3, as DNA: TGCGCCAGCAGCCTAACCGGGACGGAGAACACTGAAGCTTTCTTT.

This chain links TRBV19 with TRBJ2-1; no definite D call. V lost 6 bases to trimming and J lost 7 bases, with 10 bases between them. CDR3 length: 12 amino acids. From germline, CDR1 is LNHDA and CDR2 SQIVND (reference sequence). In DNA, the CDR3 is TGTGCCAGTAGATGGGGTCGGAATGAGCAGTTCTTC. Residues: CASRWGRNEQFF. Full variable domain (missing parts from reference TRBV19 and TRBJ2-1): DGGITQSPKYLFRKEGQNVTLSCEQNLNHDAMYWYRQDPGQGLRLIYYSQIVNDFQKGDIAEGYSVSREKKESFPLTVTSAQKNPTAFYLCASRWGRNEQFFGPGTRLTVL.

This clone was counted a single time. The chain has TRBV5-5 and TRBJ2-7; 9 nucleotides align to TRBD2. V was pared by 4 bases and J by 7 bases, with 21 bases of the junction left unmatched. Germline values: CDR1 SGHKS, CDR2 YYEKEE (reference sequence). This CDR3 contains 18 residues. CDR3 sequence reads: CASSRPAGGTPAVGEQYF. CDR3 coding DNA: TGTGCCAGCAGCCGACCAGCGGGAGGAACCCCCGCGGTGGGTGAGCAGTACTTC.

This clone was seen just once. The chain joins TRBV2 to TRBJ2-7; no clear D. The V gene's germline CDR1 is SNHLY and CDR2 FYNNEI. The V end was cut by 1 base, the J end by 3 bases, with 13 bases between. This CDR3 is 15 amino acids long. In DNA, the CDR3 is TGTGCCAGCAGTGAAGGCCGGTTAGGGATCTACGAGCAGTACTTC. Its translation is CASSEGRLGIYEQYF.

The V call is TRBV6-5, the J call TRBJ1-2, with unresolved D. Per the germline V gene, CDR1 is MNHEY and CDR2 is SVGAGI. The CDR3 loop spans 14 amino acids. V lost 0 bases and J 0 bases, leaving 5 bases between the germline ends. DNA for the CDR3: TGTGCCAGCAGTTACTCGATAGCTAACTATGGCTACACCTTC. Translating gives CASSYSIANYGYTF.

This rearrangement joins TRBV5-1 to TRBJ1-2; D call uncertain. CDR3 length: 14 residues. Germline V lookup: CDR1 SGHRS, CDR2 YFSETQ. The V gene lost 7 bases and the J gene lost 4 bases, with 17 bases spanning the gap. The DNA for the CDR3 is TGCGCCAGCCAAGCTGCAGCGGCCTCCTATGGCTACACCTTC. It codes for CASQAAAASYGYTF. The whole variable domain, remainder taken from reference TRBV5-1 and TRBJ1-2, is KAGVTQTPRYLIKTRGQQVTLSCSPISGHRSVSWYQQTPGQGLQFLFEYFSETQRNKGNFPGRFSGRQFSNSRSEMNVSTLELGDSALYLCASQAAAASYGYTFGSGTRLTVV.

The V call is TRBV28, the J call TRBJ2-2, with a weak D call TRBD1 (6 bases). The V gene lost 8 bases and the J gene lost 6 bases, with 19 bases spanning the gap. CDR3 length equals 15 residues. Per germline, CDR1 MDHEN and CDR2 SYDVKM. The CDR3: CASLLGGSRAGELFF. The CDR3 bases are TGTGCCAGCCTCCTAGGGGGATCTAGGGCCGGGGAGCTGTTTTTT.

The chain couples TRBV9 to TRBJ2-3, with 7 bases identical to TRBD2. The junction had 15 bases not matched to a gene; V was cut back by 4 bases and J by 4 bases. Germline V CDR1 and CDR2: SGDLS, YYNGEE. This CDR3 is built from 17 residues. The CDR3 here is CASSRFIGREIPDTQYF. CDR3 nucleotide sequence: TGTGCCAGCAGCCGGTTTATAGGGCGGGAGATCCCAGATACGCAGTATTTT.

The chain is built from TRBV29-1 and TRBJ2-7; no firm D call. The V end was cut by 1 base, the J end by 3 bases, with 13 bases between. Germline CDR1 is SQVTM and CDR2 is ANQGSEA. CDR3 length: 14 residues. In DNA form, the CDR3 reads TGCAGCGTTGAAGGAGTGACTGGCATCTACGAGCAGTACTTC. This gives the protein CSVEGVTGIYEQYF.